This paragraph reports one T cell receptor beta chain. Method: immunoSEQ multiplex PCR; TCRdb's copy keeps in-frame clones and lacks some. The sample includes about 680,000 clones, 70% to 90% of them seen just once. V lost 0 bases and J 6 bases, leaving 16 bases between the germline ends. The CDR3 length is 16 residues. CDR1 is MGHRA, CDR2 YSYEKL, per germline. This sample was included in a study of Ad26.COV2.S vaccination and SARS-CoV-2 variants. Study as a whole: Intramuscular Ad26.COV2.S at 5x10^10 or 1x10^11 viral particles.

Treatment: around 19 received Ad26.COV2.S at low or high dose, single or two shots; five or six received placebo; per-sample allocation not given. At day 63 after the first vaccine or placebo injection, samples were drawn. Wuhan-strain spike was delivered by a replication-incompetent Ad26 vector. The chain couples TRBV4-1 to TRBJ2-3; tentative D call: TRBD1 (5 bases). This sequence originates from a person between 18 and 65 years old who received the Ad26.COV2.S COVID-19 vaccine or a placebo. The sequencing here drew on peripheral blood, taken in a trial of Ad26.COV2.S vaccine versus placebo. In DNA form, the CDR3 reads TGCGCCAGCAGCCAAGATATGCAGGGTCTGTGGGATACGCAGTATTTT. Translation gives CASSQDMQGLWDTQYF.